Following are 29 T cell receptor beta chains from one sample sequenced in a study of cytomegalovirus exposure and HLA in healthy donors. In the PCR, 60 Vbeta and 13 Jbeta primers were used. Generated by immunoSEQ multiplex PCR, the TCRdb table keeps only in-frame clones and is missing some. The sample carries around 130,000 clones, 84% recorded once. What was sequenced was PBMCs. The receptors were sampled from a man between 45 and 60 years old in good health and CMV-seronegative.

The V gene is TRBV5-1, the J gene TRBJ2-3; D perhaps matches TRBD2 (6 bases). This CDR3 spans 15 amino acids. Between the trimmed V and J ends, which lost 2 bases and 1 base, there was a span of 11 bases. Looked up from germline, CDR1 is SGHRS and CDR2 is YFSETQ. CDR3 sequence (DNA): TGCGCCAGCAGCTTCGGGACTGCGGGCACAGATACGCAGTATTTT. Protein product: CASSFGTAGTDTQYF.

The chain joins TRBV11-2 to TRBJ2-2, with 8 bases lining up with TRBD1. The germline CDR1 and CDR2 sequences are SGHAT and FQNNGV. The CDR3 totals 17 residues. The V and J ends lost 4 bases and 1 base, in that order; junction bases with no gene match: 8. As DNA, the CDR3 is TGTGCCAGCAGCTGGCGTCGCGGACAGGGGAACACCGGGGAGCTGTTTTTT. Its translation: CASSWRRGQGNTGELFF. Based on the CDR3 plus reference TRBV11-2 and TRBJ2-2, the full variable domain is EAGVAQSPRYKIIEKRQSVAFWCNPISGHATLYWYQQILGQGPKLLIQFQNNGVVDDSQLPKDRFSAERLKGVDSTLKIQPAKLEDSAVYLCASSWRRGQGNTGELFFGEGSRLTVL.

The rearrangement joins TRBV10-2 to TRBJ2-1, with TRBD2 matching 13 bases. The germline V gene has CDR1 WSHSY and CDR2 SAAADI. V shed 6 bases and J 14 bases; nucleotides not matched to a gene: 16. The CDR3 length is 16 residues. CDR3 in DNA: TGCGCCAGCAGCCTCCTTCGGGCGGGACTAGCGGGGAGTAAGTTCTTC. As protein: CASSLLRAGLAGSKFF.

V gene TRBV10-3 combines with J gene TRBJ2-5; 8 bases agree with TRBD1. The length of the CDR3 is 13 residues. The germline V gene encodes CDR1 ENHRY and CDR2 SYGVKD. J gave up 6 bases and V 4 bases, and 4 bases lay outside the gene matches. The CDR3 here is CAISAGGEQTQYF. CDR3 sequence (DNA): TGTGCCATCAGTGCAGGGGGCGAACAGACCCAGTACTTC.

V and J are TRBV9 and TRBJ2-1; the match to TRBD2 covers 11 bases. J was trimmed by 6 bases and V by 4 bases; bases with no gene match: 6. The germline gives CDR1 SGDLS, CDR2 YYNGEE. The CDR3 loop spans 15 amino acids. In nucleotides, the CDR3 is TGTGCCAGCAGCCCCTTAGCGGGGGGGCGCAATGAGCAGTTCTTC. Translated: CASSPLAGGRNEQFF.

This clone was counted only a few times. V is TRBV27 and J is TRBJ2-1, with 8 bases aligning to TRBD1. The CDR3 totals 14 residues. The germline V gene encodes CDR1 MNHEY and CDR2 SMNVEV (reference sequence). J gave up 9 bases and V 5 bases, and 9 bases lay outside the gene matches. The CDR3 DNA follows: TGTGCCAGCAGTCCTCTGGACAGGGCAGGTGAGCAGTTCTTC. This sequence encodes CASSPLDRAGEQFF.

J is TRBJ2-4 and V is TRBV15, with 9 positions matching TRBD1. Trimming cost V 5 bases and J 8 bases; bases outside gene matches: 4. Germline values: CDR1 LNHNV, CDR2 YYDKDF (reference sequence). This CDR3 is built from 13 residues. The chain's CDR3 is CATSSRTGDIQYF. The CDR3 DNA follows: TGTGCCACCAGCTCCAGGACAGGGGACATTCAGTACTTC.

The chain combines TRBV30 with TRBJ2-1, with 9 bases aligning to TRBD2. Germline V lookup: CDR1 GTSNPN, CDR2 SVGIG (reference sequence). The CDR3 has 17 residues. Germline trimming cut 1 base from V and 0 bases from J; bases unmatched to any gene: 7. The CDR3 DNA is TGTGCCTGGAGTGGAGGCGGGGGGGCAAGCTCCTACAATGAGCAGTTCTTC. It translates to CAWSGGGGASSYNEQFF.

This clone was seen more than once but under ten times. This chain connects TRBV14 to TRBJ1-1; D uncertain. V shed 6 bases and J shed 4 bases, with 12 bases lying between them. Germline-derived CDR1 and CDR2 are SGHDN and FVKESK. This CDR3 comprises 13 residues. The CDR3 protein is CASSLYGSTEAFF. The CDR3 DNA sequence: TGTGCCAGCAGTCTATATGGGAGCACTGAAGCTTTCTTT.

V usage is TRBV6-5 and J usage is TRBJ1-5, with D possibly matching TRBD1 (5 bases). V lost 5 bases and J lost 2, with 13 bases in between. The CDR3 consists of 15 residues. Germline V gene lookup returns CDR1 MNHEY and CDR2 SVGAGI. The CDR3 sequence: CASSPLGQGNQPQHF. The CDR3 DNA follows: TGTGCCAGCAGTCCCTTGGGGCAGGGCAATCAGCCCCAGCATTTT.

In this sample, this clone turned up once. J is TRBJ1-6 and V is TRBV4-1, with no clear D. Trimming removed 1 base at V and 5 bases at J, with 9 bases between. CDR1 is MGHRA, CDR2 YSYEKL, per germline. CDR3 length equals 15 residues. The CDR3 loop is CASSQVHDNNSPLHF. The CDR3 nucleotides read TGCGCCAGCAGCCAAGTACACGATAATAATTCACCCCTCCACTTT.

V gene TRBV4-3 combines with J gene TRBJ2-7, with 11 bases aligning to TRBD1. V was pared by 4 bases and J by 3 bases, with 5 bases of the junction left unmatched. The germline V gene has CDR1 LGHNA and CDR2 YSLEER. The CDR3 runs 15 residues. In DNA form, the CDR3 reads TGCGCCAGCAGCCTAAGGGGACAGGGGGGCTACGAGCAGTACTTC. Translated: CASSLRGQGGYEQYF.

The CDR3 nucleotides are TGTGCCAGCAACCCTCCGGGACAGGCTTTTTCTAACTATGGCTACACCTTC. The encoded protein is CASNPPGQAFSNYGYTF. The chain employs TRBV5-6 and TRBJ1-2, with 8 nucleotides matching TRBD1. The J segment lost 0 bases and the V segment lost 6 bases, leaving 13 bases of the junction unmatched. Germline V gene lookup returns CDR1 SGHDT and CDR2 YYEEEE. CDR3 length: 17 amino acids.

V gene TRBV9 combines with J gene TRBJ1-1; 7 bases match TRBD1. CDR3 length: 14 amino acids. From germline, CDR1 is SGDLS and CDR2 YYNGEE. V was pared by 4 bases and J by 1 base, with 4 bases of the junction left unmatched. CDR3 nucleotide sequence: TGTGCCAGCAGCCCTCGGACAGGGAACACTGAAGCTTTCTTT. Protein sequence: CASSPRTGNTEAFF. The full variable domain, completed using reference TRBV9 and TRBJ1-1, is DSGVTQTPKHLITATGQRVTLRCSPRSGDLSVYWYQQSLDQGLQFLIQYYNGEERAKGNILERFSAQQFPDLHSELNLSSLELGDSALYFCASSPRTGNTEAFFGQGTRLTVV.

The chain couples TRBV7-3 to TRBJ2-2; D gene ambiguous. The CDR3 sequence is 12 residues long. The germline V gene has CDR1 SGHTA and CDR2 FQGTGA. Trimming took 5 bases from V and 6 from J, leaving 7 bases between them. The DNA of the CDR3 is TGTGCCAGCAGCCCCCTCCCCGGGGAGCTGTTTTTT. It is translated as CASSPLPGELFF.

The chain is built from TRBV7-2 and TRBJ2-2, with TRBD2 matching 11 bases. This CDR3 is built from 16 residues. V trimming: 5 bases; J trimming: 7 bases; junction bases outside the gene matches: 9. Germline CDR1 SGHTA, CDR2 FQGNSA. This chain's CDR3 is CASSVTSGGWVGELFF. The CDR3 nucleotides read TGTGCCAGCAGCGTAACTAGCGGGGGCTGGGTCGGGGAGCTGTTTTTT.

The rearrangement joins TRBV7-9 to TRBJ1-1; 7 nucleotides line up with TRBD1. V was clipped by 6 bases and J by 5 bases; unmatched bases: 9. This CDR3 contains 14 residues. CDR1 and CDR2 from the germline V gene are SEHNR and FQNEAQ (reference sequence). The CDR3 nucleotides are TGTGCCAGCAGTTCACAGGGGAGTGTAACTGAAGCTTTCTTT. It is translated as CASSSQGSVTEAFF. Full variable domain (outside the CDR3, taken from reference TRBV7-9 and TRBJ1-1): DTGVSQNPRHKITKRGQNVTFRCDPISEHNRLYWYRQTLGQGPEFLTYFQNEAQLEKSRLLSDRFSAERPKGSFSTLEIQRTEQGDSAMYLCASSSQGSVTEAFFGQGTRLTVV.

V is TRBV19 and J is TRBJ2-5; weak D call: TRBD1 (6 bases). V was trimmed by 4 bases and J by 4 bases, leaving 13 bases between them. The CDR3 spans 14 residues. From germline, CDR1 is LNHDA and CDR2 SQIVND (reference sequence). The CDR3 coding sequence is TGTGCCAGTAGTAGGGGGCGAGTGGGAGAGACCCAGTACTTC. Translation: CASSRGRVGETQYF.

This chain links TRBV2 with TRBJ2-1; D not resolved. Germline CDR1 reads SNHLY; CDR2 reads FYNNEI. V was cut by 5 bases and J by 3 bases, with 8 bases left in between. The CDR3 is 13 amino acids. The CDR3 DNA reads TGTGCCAGCAGTCGATTACTCTACAATGAGCAGTTCTTC. Translated: CASSRLLYNEQFF.

The chain combines TRBV7-9 with TRBJ2-2, with 12 nucleotides matching TRBD1. The CDR3 length is 15 residues. The V and J ends lost 3 bases and 8 bases, in that order; junction bases with no gene match: 4. The germline gives CDR1 SEHNR, CDR2 FQNEAQ (reference sequence). In DNA form, the CDR3 reads TGTGCCAGCAGCTTGGGACAGGGGGCGGAAGGGGAGCTGTTTTTT. Residues: CASSLGQGAEGELFF.

The CDR3 region is CASSPGTGGHQPQHF. As DNA, the CDR3 is TGTGCCAGTAGTCCAGGAACAGGGGGCCATCAGCCCCAGCATTTT. V and J are TRBV19 and TRBJ1-5; 9 bases are a match to TRBD1. CDR3 length: 15 residues. Germline V gene lookup returns CDR1 LNHDA and CDR2 SQIVND (reference sequence). V dropped 5 bases and J dropped 5; count of bases not matched to a gene: 7.

This chain joins TRBV15 and TRBJ2-7; the D is unclear. Trimming cost V 7 bases and J 0 bases, with 13 bases left between them. The CDR3 is 14 amino acids. CDR1 is LNHNV and CDR2 is YYDKDF in the germline V gene (reference sequence). The CDR3 DNA is TGTGCCACCAATAGTCCACCCGACTCCTACGAGCAGTACTTC. It is translated as CATNSPPDSYEQYF.

J is TRBJ2-3 and V is TRBV7-2; D perhaps matches TRBD1 (5 bases). The CDR3 runs to 15 residues. CDR1 SGHTA and CDR2 FQGNSA come from the germline V gene. V lost 2 bases to trimming and J lost 0 bases, with 9 bases between them. The CDR3 spells CASSLLGPSTDTQYF. CDR3 DNA: TGTGCCAGCAGCTTATTGGGGCCCAGCACAGATACGCAGTATTTT. Combining the CDR3 with reference TRBV7-2 and TRBJ2-3 gives the whole variable domain GAGVSQSPSNKVTEKGKDVELRCDPISGHTALYWYRQSLGQGLEFLIYFQGNSAPDKSGLPSDRFSAERTGGSVSTLTIQRTQQEDSAVYLCASSLLGPSTDTQYFGPGTRLTVL.

J is TRBJ1-2 and V is TRBV2; 7 bases line up with TRBD1. The germline V gene has CDR1 SNHLY and CDR2 FYNNEI. This CDR3 is built from 15 residues. With 7 bases clipped from V and 4 bases from J, the junction kept 12 bases outside the gene matches. The CDR3 here is CASNPIQGSLYGYTF. The DNA for the CDR3 is TGTGCCAGCAATCCCATACAGGGGAGCCTCTATGGCTACACCTTC.

The J gene is TRBJ2-3, the V gene TRBV30; no reliable D call. Between the trimmed V and J ends, which lost 8 bases and 3 bases, there was a span of 12 bases. The germline gives CDR1 GTSNPN, CDR2 SVGIG (reference sequence). There are 12 residues in the CDR3. The CDR3 is CAGEEITDTQYF. The CDR3 DNA reads as TGTGCCGGAGAGGAAATAACAGATACGCAGTATTTT.

The chain recombines TRBV7-9 with TRBJ2-1; a possible D gene is TRBD2 (5 bases). The CDR3 has 14 amino acids. From germline, CDR1 is SEHNR and CDR2 FQNEAQ (reference sequence). V was shortened by 6 bases and J by 4 bases, with 13 bases between the two germline ends. This chain's CDR3 is CASSQSGGYNEQFF. Written as DNA, the CDR3 is TGTGCCAGCAGTCAAAGTGGCGGGTACAATGAGCAGTTCTTC.

This clone was recorded only once. This chain links TRBV5-1 with TRBJ2-3; TRBD1 matches 9 bases. The CDR3 totals 15 residues. V lost 4 bases and J lost 4; bases outside the gene matches: 7. Germline V gene sequence: CDR1 SGHRS, CDR2 YFSETQ. CDR3 residues: CASSPTGGRADTQYF. The CDR3 nucleotides read TGCGCCAGCAGCCCAACAGGGGGCCGCGCAGATACGCAGTATTTT.

V usage is TRBV10-2 and J usage is TRBJ1-6; D call uncertain. Deletions cut 7 bases from V and 0 bases from J, with 19 bases between. The CDR3 sequence is 18 residues long. CDR1 is WSHSY, CDR2 SAAADI, per germline. Here the CDR3 reads CASKEKPLTSSYNSPLHF. In DNA form, the CDR3 reads TGCGCCAGCAAGGAGAAGCCTCTCACGAGCTCCTATAATTCACCCCTCCACTTT.

The chain recombines TRBV5-4 with TRBJ2-5; 9 positions agree with TRBD2. The CDR3 is 14 residues long. The ends lost 3 bases at V and 2 bases at J; junction bases unmatched: 2. Germline lookup yields CDR1 SGHNT and CDR2 YYREEE (reference sequence). The CDR3 region is CASSSLAGQETQYF. CDR3 nucleotide sequence: TGTGCCAGCAGCTCCCTAGCGGGGCAAGAGACCCAGTACTTC.